This T cell receptor (beta chain) appears in the sequencing data of a study of cytomegalovirus exposure and HLA in healthy donors. Unmatched junction bases numbered 3, after V lost 4 bases and J lost 0 bases. This CDR3 is built from 15 residues. The V gene's germline CDR1 is MNHNS and CDR2 SASEGT. The study ran its PCR with 60 Vbeta and 13 Jbeta primers. Assay: immunoSEQ multiplex PCR; the TCRdb copy retains only in-frame clones and omits some. The sample includes around 99,000 clones, 82% seen only once; the top ten take roughly 2.6%. Donors had nominal health at sampling but likely had unrecorded immune exposures.

The source of this sequence is a man aged 30-40 years in good health and CMV-seropositive. The specimen sequenced was PBMCs. V and J are TRBV6-1 and TRBJ1-5; 7 nucleotides line up with TRBD1. CDR3 loop: CASSAGGYSNQPQHF. CDR3 coding DNA: TGTGCCAGCAGTGCAGGGGGTTATAGCAATCAGCCCCAGCATTTT.